A single sample is the source of the 26 T cell receptor beta chains below, sequenced in a study of cytomegalovirus exposure and HLA in healthy donors. This table comes from immunoSEQ multiplex PCR, and its TCRdb copy is limited to in-frame clones, with some not included. There are 100,000 to 150,000 clones in the sample; 89% occur only once, and approximately 2% lies in the top ten. Material: PBMCs. These receptors were collected from a woman in her late teens or twenties in good health and CMV-seronegative.

V and J are TRBV6-6 and TRBJ2-7, with D possibly being TRBD2 (6 bases). CDR1 MNHNY and CDR2 SVGAGI come from the germline V gene (reference sequence). CDR3 length: 16 residues. V was pared by 3 bases and J by 1 base, with 16 bases between. CDR3 DNA sequence: TGTGCCAGCAGTTATTCCGGGACTCACAATTCCTACGAGCAGTACTTC. Translation gives CASSYSGTHNSYEQYF.

The chain employs TRBV5-1 and TRBJ2-7; a possible D gene is TRBD1 (5 bases). Germline CDR1 and CDR2: SGHRS and YFSETQ. The CDR3 consists of 14 residues. Trimming took off 2 bases at V and 6 bases at J, with 15 bases between the two ends. This chain's CDR3 is CASSFNRQYVEQYF. The DNA for the CDR3 is TGCGCCAGCAGCTTCAACAGACAGTATGTCGAGCAGTACTTC. The full variable domain, rest sourced from reference TRBV5-1 and TRBJ2-7, is KAGVTQTPRYLIKTRGQQVTLSCSPISGHRSVSWYQQTPGQGLQFLFEYFSETQRNKGNFPGRFSGRQFSNSRSEMNVSTLELGDSALYLCASSFNRQYVEQYFGPGTRLTVT.

The chain couples TRBV25-1 to TRBJ2-1; D is ambiguous. Trimming pared 3 bases from V and 2 bases from J, leaving 11 bases between. Germline CDR1 and CDR2: MGHDK and SYGVNS. The CDR3 spans 15 residues. The CDR3 DNA follows: TGTGCCAGCAGTGATCCCTCGCGGACCTACAATGAGCAGTTCTTC. The encoded protein is CASSDPSRTYNEQFF.

The J gene is TRBJ2-1, the V gene TRBV7-9; D gene uncertain. CDR1 and CDR2 from the germline V gene are SEHNR and FQNEAQ (reference sequence). The V end was cut by 5 bases, the J end by 8 bases, with 10 bases between. CDR3 size: 12 residues. In DNA form, the CDR3 reads TGTGCCAGCAGCGCGGTTAGCCATGAGCAGTTCTTC. It translates to CASSAVSHEQFF.

The chain uses TRBV5-6 and TRBJ1-2; no firm D call. Trimming removed 4 bases at V and 3 bases at J, with 13 bases between. The CDR3 runs to 14 residues. Germline lookup yields CDR1 SGHDT and CDR2 YYEEEE. In nucleotides, the CDR3 is TGTGCCAGCAGCCCCGTTAGACGGGACTATGGCTACACCTTC. Translation: CASSPVRRDYGYTF.

The V call is TRBV19, the J call TRBJ1-2, with TRBD1 identical over 10 bases. The germline gives CDR1 LNHDA, CDR2 SQIVND (reference sequence). V dropped 11 bases and J dropped 3; count of bases not matched to a gene: 6. This CDR3 contains 13 residues. Written as DNA, the CDR3 is TGTGCCTGCCGGGACAGGGGATACTATGGCTACACCTTC. It translates to CACRDRGYYGYTF.

The CDR3 DNA follows: TGTGCCAGTAGTATAGATGGGAGAGGGACTACCAGCGAGCAGTTCTTC. Its protein product is CASSIDGRGTTSEQFF. The rearrangement links TRBV19 to TRBJ2-1, with 7 bases fitting TRBD2. Trimming at V came to 0 bases and at J to 10 bases, leaving 12 bases not matched to a gene. The germline CDR1 and CDR2 sequences are LNHDA and SQIVND (reference sequence). The CDR3 has 16 residues.

This chain connects TRBV7-2 to TRBJ2-7, with 7 bases matching TRBD2. V shed 5 bases, J shed 5 bases, and the junction held 12 bases outside the gene matches. The CDR3 length is 15 residues. The germline CDR1 and CDR2 sequences are SGHTA and FQGNSA. DNA for the CDR3: TGTGCCAGCAGCCCCACGCGCGGGAGCTCACACGAGCAGTACTTC. Protein product: CASSPTRGSSHEQYF.

V usage is TRBV27 and J usage is TRBJ1-3; D possibly corresponds to TRBD1 (6 bases). The CDR3 has 15 residues. V lost 5 bases, J lost 10 bases, and 21 bases lay in between. CDR1 and CDR2 from the germline V gene are MNHEY and SMNVEV (reference sequence). This CDR3 is CASSRAGAGGETIYF. The CDR3 bases are TGTGCCAGCAGTCGAGCGGGGGCTGGCGGGGAGACCATATATTTT.

The chain carries TRBV19 and TRBJ2-3; no reliable D call. The ends were cut back, 9 bases at V and 1 base at J, with 8 bases in the middle. Germline CDR1 is LNHDA and CDR2 is SQIVND (reference sequence). The CDR3 sequence is 12 residues long. The CDR3 loop is CASTSGTDTQYF. The CDR3 DNA is TGTGCCAGCACGTCAGGCACAGATACGCAGTATTTT. The entire variable domain, with the rest obtained from reference TRBV19 and TRBJ2-3, is as follows: DGGITQSPKYLFRKEGQNVTLSCEQNLNHDAMYWYRQDPGQGLRLIYYSQIVNDFQKGDIAEGYSVSREKKESFPLTVTSAQKNPTAFYLCASTSGTDTQYFGPGTRLTVL.

This rearrangement joins TRBV7-9 to TRBJ2-1, with 9 bases lining up with TRBD1. The CDR3 covers 16 residues. The J segment lost 7 bases and the V segment lost 5 bases, leaving 12 bases of the junction unmatched. Germline loops: CDR1 SEHNR, CDR2 FQNEAQ (reference sequence). The CDR3, as DNA: TGTGCCAGCAGCGTACGACCGGGACAGGGTAAAAATGAGCAGTTCTTC. Translation: CASSVRPGQGKNEQFF.

The chain uses TRBV29-1 and TRBJ2-5; TRBD2 agrees at 10 bases. The CDR3 has 14 residues. V lost 6 bases and J lost 3; bases outside the gene matches: 7. Germline V lookup: CDR1 SQVTM, CDR2 ANQGSEA. This chain's CDR3 is CSVQGLAREETQYF. DNA of the CDR3: TGCAGCGTCCAGGGACTAGCGCGAGAAGAGACCCAGTACTTC.

The chain combines TRBV2 with TRBJ1-1, with 10 positions matching TRBD1. This CDR3 has 15 amino acids. The germline V gene has CDR1 SNHLY and CDR2 FYNNEI. V dropped 6 bases and J dropped 5; count of bases not matched to a gene: 9. The chain's CDR3 is CASRETGGARTEAFF. The CDR3 DNA follows: TGTGCCAGCAGGGAGACAGGGGGCGCACGGACTGAAGCTTTCTTT.

The V gene is TRBV28, the J gene TRBJ1-1, with D possibly being TRBD1 (6 bases). Trimming cost V 5 bases and J 5 bases, with 15 bases left between them. The CDR3 consists of 14 residues. Germline V gene data show CDR1 as MDHEN and CDR2 as SYDVKM. As DNA, the CDR3 is TGTGCCAGCAGTGCGATATACAGGGTGACTGAAGCTTTCTTT. Translating it yields CASSAIYRVTEAFF. Variable domain in full (rest from reference TRBV28 and TRBJ1-1): DVKVTQSSRYLVKRTGEKVFLECVQDMDHENMFWYRQDPGLGLRLIYFSYDVKMKEKGDIPEGYSVSREKKERFSLILESASTNQTSMYLCASSAIYRVTEAFFGQGTRLTVV.

The chain has TRBV12-5 and TRBJ1-1, with TRBD1 matching 7 bases. The J segment lost 3 bases and the V segment lost 1 base, leaving 5 bases of the junction unmatched. This CDR3 has 15 residues. Germline CDR1 LGHNT, CDR2 FRNRAP. CDR3 bases: TGTGCTAGTGGTTTGGCGACAGGGTTAGACACTGAAGCTTTCTTT. It encodes CASGLATGLDTEAFF.

The chain has TRBV9 and TRBJ2-2, with unresolved D. The CDR3 spans 13 residues. Germline CDR1 reads SGDLS; CDR2 reads YYNGEE. With 2 bases removed from V and 7 bases from J, the gap between germline ends came to 9 bases. The CDR3 region has the DNA TGTGCCAGCAGCGTTGGAGTCGGCGGGGAGCTGTTTTTT. Its translation is CASSVGVGGELFF.

This chain uses TRBV5-1 with TRBJ2-5, with TRBD1 matching over 9 bases. Germline V gene sequence: CDR1 SGHRS, CDR2 YFSETQ. The V gene end was trimmed by 4 bases and the J gene end by 4 bases; junction bases not matched to a gene: 8. This CDR3 has 15 residues. The CDR3 region has the DNA TGCGCCAGCAGCCCAGGGGACAGGGTCGGAGAGACCCAGTACTTC. Protein sequence: CASSPGDRVGETQYF.

The genes are TRBV19 and TRBJ1-1, with a weak D call TRBD1 (5 bases). Germline V lookup: CDR1 LNHDA, CDR2 SQIVND (reference sequence). V lost 6 bases and J lost 1, with 12 bases in between. The CDR3 covers 14 residues. In nucleotides, the CDR3 is TGTGCCAGTAGCCCCACGGGGGGGAACACTGAAGCTTTCTTT. Translation gives CASSPTGGNTEAFF.

V usage is TRBV30 and J usage is TRBJ1-2; D perhaps matches TRBD1 (6 bases). Between the trimmed V and J ends, which lost 3 bases and 2 bases, there was a span of 13 bases. This CDR3 has 14 residues. Germline-derived CDR1 and CDR2 are GTSNPN and SVGIG (reference sequence). The DNA for the CDR3 is TGTGCCTGGAGGAGGGAGGGGGAAAACTATGGCTACACCTTC. It specifies CAWRREGENYGYTF. Looking up the rest from reference TRBV30 and TRBJ1-2 gives the full variable domain: SQTIHQWPATLVQPVGSPLSLECTVEGTSNPNLYWYRQAAGRGLQLLFYSVGIGQISSEVPQNLSASRPQDRQFILSSKKLLLSDSGFYLCAWRREGENYGYTFGSGTRLTVV.

This clone was detected only a few times. In DNA form, the CDR3 reads TGCGCCAGCAGCCCCCAGGGGAACTATGGCTACACCTTC. The encoded protein is CASSPQGNYGYTF. The rearrangement uses TRBV4-1 and TRBJ1-2, with D maybe TRBD1 (6 bases). The ends were cut back, 4 bases at V and 2 bases at J, with 8 bases in the middle. Germline lookup yields CDR1 MGHRA and CDR2 YSYEKL. The CDR3 spans 13 residues.

This clone is a singleton in its sample. The chain recombines TRBV28 with TRBJ1-1, with D perhaps TRBD1 (5 bases). CDR1 is MDHEN, CDR2 SYDVKM, per germline. Between the trimmed V and J ends, which lost 6 bases and 2 bases, there was a span of 10 bases. The length of the CDR3 is 13 residues. In nucleotides, the CDR3 is TGTGCCAGCAGACCAGGGTTCAACACTGAAGCTTTCTTT. Translated: CASRPGFNTEAFF.

The V gene is TRBV7-2, the J gene TRBJ2-7; 9 bases fit TRBD1. CDR3 length: 16 amino acids. The V and J ends lost 4 bases and 4 bases, in that order; junction bases with no gene match: 11. The germline V gene encodes CDR1 SGHTA and CDR2 FQGNSA. The CDR3 nucleotides are TGTGCCAGCAGCTGCTGGACAGGGGAAAGGGGTTACGAGCAGTACTTC. Translation: CASSCWTGERGYEQYF.

This sequence joins TRBV11-3 and TRBJ2-2, with TRBD2 matching over 8 bases. Looked up from germline, CDR1 is SGHNT and CDR2 is YENEEA. The CDR3 length is 18 residues. V gave up 1 base and J gave up 0 bases; unmatched junction bases: 7. In DNA form, the CDR3 reads TGTGCCAGCAGCTTAGCCCTAGCGGGCATCGCGAACACCGGGGAGCTGTTTTTT. Translated, it gives CASSLALAGIANTGELFF.

This chain joins TRBV5-5 and TRBJ2-7; the D gene is possibly TRBD1 (5 bases). The CDR3 is 11 amino acids. Trimming stripped 5 bases from V and 6 bases from J, with 9 bases between. Germline CDR1 and CDR2: SGHKS and YYEKEE (reference sequence). The CDR3 here is CASSHTGEQYF. In nucleotides, the CDR3 is TGTGCCAGCAGTCATACAGGCGAGCAGTACTTC. The full variable domain, completed using reference TRBV5-5 and TRBJ2-7, is DAGVTQSPTHLIKTRGQQVTLRCSPISGHKSVSWYQQVLGQGPQFIFQYYEKEERGRGNFPDRFSARQFPNYSSELNVNALLLGDSALYLCASSHTGEQYFGPGTRLTVT.

V usage is TRBV9 and J usage is TRBJ2-5, with a weak D call TRBD2 (5 bases). Germline CDR1 and CDR2: SGDLS and YYNGEE. The length of the CDR3 is 16 residues. V lost 0 bases and J lost 4, with 16 bases in between. The CDR3 region has the DNA TGTGCCAGCAGCGTAGAGTCGGTCCCACGGGGAGAGACCCAGTACTTC. The encoded protein is CASSVESVPRGETQYF. Based on the CDR3 plus reference TRBV9 and TRBJ2-5, the full variable domain is DSGVTQTPKHLITATGQRVTLRCSPRSGDLSVYWYQQSLDQGLQFLIQYYNGEERAKGNILERFSAQQFPDLHSELNLSSLELGDSALYFCASSVESVPRGETQYFGPGTRLLVL.

The chain links TRBV7-3 to TRBJ2-1; 10 positions agree with TRBD2. The germline V gene encodes CDR1 SGHTA and CDR2 FQGTGA. The V and J ends lost 2 bases and 8 bases, in that order; junction bases with no gene match: 3. This CDR3 is built from 14 residues. In DNA form, the CDR3 reads TGTGCCAGCAGCTTAGTAGCGGGAGGTCATGAGCAGTTCTTC. This translates into CASSLVAGGHEQFF.